The entry below describes one T cell receptor (beta chain). Its antigen is currently unknown. This sample was taken from a study of brain metastases from non-small cell lung cancer. Generated by immunoSEQ multiplex PCR, the TCRdb table keeps only in-frame clones and is missing some. The data show around 8,000 clones, about 85% seen once. The study's findings and limits: Expanded T-cell clones appeared in around 68% of brain metastases over primaries. Compared with primary tumors, brain metastases showed less T-cell infiltration. Paired brain metastases and primary tumors largely shared TCR repertoires.

The CDR3 spans 9 residues. Germline-derived CDR1 and CDR2 are DFQATT and SNEGSKA (reference sequence). Trimming left V 6 bases short and J 4 bases short, with 3 bases between. The chain carries TRBV20-1 and TRBJ2-5; D is ambiguous. The material sequenced was primary lung tumor tissue. The sequence derives from a donor aged 40 or older with non-small cell lung cancer. The CDR3 reads CSAGETQYF. Written as DNA, the CDR3 is TGCAGTGCCGGAGAGACCCAGTACTTC.